Sequencing of this TCR beta chain was carried out in a study of blood T cell repertoires in COVID-19. CDR3 length: 14 residues. Germline V lookup: CDR1 KGHDR, CDR2 SFDVKD. V was clipped by 3 bases and J by 3 bases, with 8 bases between them. Original methodology: Researchers report that nucleated cell counts were estimated from reference gene primer amplification. Repertoires were generated with immunoSEQ multiplex PCR, while TCRdb's copy carries only in-frame clones and drops some. For V, J and clone size, that table is used; D and trimming come from the DNA. Of about 33,000 clones in the sample, roughly 85% are singletons; the top ten hold roughly 8.7%.

The specimen was peripheral blood. The chain combines TRBV24-1 with TRBJ2-1; D is uncertain. The sequence derives from an older man with active COVID-19. CDR3 protein: CATSDGPFYNEQFF. CDR3 DNA: TGTGCCACCAGTGATGGGCCCTTCTACAATGAGCAGTTCTTC.